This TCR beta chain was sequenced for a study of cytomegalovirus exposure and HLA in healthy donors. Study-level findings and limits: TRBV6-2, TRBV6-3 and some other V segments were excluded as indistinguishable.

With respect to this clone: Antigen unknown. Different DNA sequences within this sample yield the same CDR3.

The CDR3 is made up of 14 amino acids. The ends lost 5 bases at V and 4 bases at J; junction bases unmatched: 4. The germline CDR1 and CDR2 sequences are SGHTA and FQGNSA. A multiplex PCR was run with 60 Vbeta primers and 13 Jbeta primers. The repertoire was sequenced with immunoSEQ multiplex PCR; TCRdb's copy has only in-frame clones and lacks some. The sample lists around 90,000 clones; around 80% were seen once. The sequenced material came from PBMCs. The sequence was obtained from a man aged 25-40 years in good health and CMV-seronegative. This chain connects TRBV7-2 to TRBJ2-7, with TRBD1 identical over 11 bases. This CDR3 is CASSRGQGAYEQYF. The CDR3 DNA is TGTGCCAGCAGCCGTGGACAGGGGGCTTACGAGCAGTACTTC.